A single sample gave rise to the 10 T cell receptor beta chains below, sequenced in a study of cytomegalovirus exposure and HLA in healthy donors. With 60 Vbeta and 13 Jbeta primers, the PCR was carried out. Method: immunoSEQ multiplex PCR; TCRdb's copy keeps in-frame clones and lacks some. The sample holds 150,000 to 200,000 clones; around 75% are singletons and the top ten take 4.7%. Material for sequencing was PBMCs. The receptors here all came from a man younger than 30 in good health and CMV-seropositive.

This clone was counted once. This chain links TRBV11-3 with TRBJ1-5; D is possibly TRBD1 (6 bases). Trimming pared 5 bases from V and 6 bases from J, leaving 14 bases between. The CDR3 is 14 residues long. CDR1 and CDR2 (germline): SGHNT, YENEEA. CDR3: CASSIPGGGQPQHF. DNA of the CDR3: TGTGCCAGCAGCATACCGGGAGGGGGTCAGCCCCAGCATTTT.

The V and J genes are TRBV7-9 and TRBJ1-2; 12 bases are a match to TRBD1. The V segment lost 3 bases and the J segment 8 bases; nucleotides outside the gene matches: 10. CDR1 and CDR2 (germline): SEHNR, FQNEAQ (reference sequence). CDR3 size: 16 residues. DNA for the CDR3: TGTGCCAGCAGCTTGGATGGGGGACAGGGGGCCAACGGCTACACCTTC. Translation gives CASSLDGGQGANGYTF. The complete variable domain, with remaining parts taken from reference TRBV7-9 and TRBJ1-2, reads DTGVSQNPRHKITKRGQNVTFRCDPISEHNRLYWYRQTLGQGPEFLTYFQNEAQLEKSRLLSDRFSAERPKGSFSTLEIQRTEQGDSAMYLCASSLDGGQGANGYTFGSGTRLTVV.

This clone was seen only a few times. The chain uses TRBV2 and TRBJ1-1; TRBD1 agrees at 8 bases. Trimming removed 6 bases from V and 2 bases from J; junction bases left unmatched: 2. There are 13 residues in the CDR3. The germline gives CDR1 SNHLY, CDR2 FYNNEI. The CDR3 protein is CASRGQGNTEAFF. CDR3 bases: TGTGCCAGCAGAGGACAGGGTAACACTGAAGCTTTCTTT.

This chain joins TRBV11-3 and TRBJ2-6, with TRBD2 identical over 14 bases. Looked up from germline, CDR1 is SGHNT and CDR2 is YENEEA. This CDR3 has 18 amino acids. J lost 2 bases, V lost 5 bases, and 5 bases had no gene match. CDR3 protein: CASSPGLAGEPGANVLTF. In DNA form, the CDR3 reads TGTGCCAGCAGCCCGGGACTAGCGGGAGAACCTGGGGCCAACGTCCTGACTTTC.

This chain joins TRBV4-1 and TRBJ2-1, with TRBD2 as a possible D gene (6 bases). The V end was cut by 0 bases, the J end by 3 bases, with 12 bases between. The length of the CDR3 is 16 residues. The V gene's germline CDR1 is MGHRA and CDR2 YSYEKL. The CDR3 sequence is CASSQDAGGYYNEQFF. CDR3 coding DNA: TGCGCCAGCAGCCAAGATGCAGGAGGGTACTACAATGAGCAGTTCTTC.

The chain recombines TRBV5-6 with TRBJ2-7; D might be TRBD2 (5 bases). The CDR3 sequence is 13 residues long. CDR1 and CDR2 from the germline V gene are SGHDT and YYEEEE. V lost 4 bases to trimming and J lost 6 bases, with 14 bases between them. This chain's CDR3 is CASSRGSAPEQYV. CDR3 bases: TGTGCCAGCAGCCGGGGTTCGGCCCCCGAGCAGTACGTC.

The chain couples TRBV11-2 to TRBJ2-7; tentatively, D is TRBD1 (7 bases). Trimming removed 5 bases from V and 7 bases from J, with 24 bases in between. Looked up from germline, CDR1 is SGHAT and CDR2 is FQNNGV. The CDR3 spans 16 residues. As DNA, the CDR3 is TGTGCCAGCAGCCCATTGACAGGGAGGTCTCTACGGGAGCAGTACGTC. Translation gives CASSPLTGRSLREQYV.

The chain uses TRBV7-2 and TRBJ1-5; D gene uncertain. Germline CDR1 and CDR2: SGHTA and FQGNSA. Trimming removed 7 bases at V and 3 bases at J, with 10 bases between. The length of the CDR3 is 13 residues. CDR3 coding DNA: TGTGCCAGCACTCCTTCGTACAATCAGCCCCAGCATTTT. Amino acid sequence: CASTPSYNQPQHF. Combining the CDR3 with reference TRBV7-2 and TRBJ1-5 gives the whole variable domain GAGVSQSPSNKVTEKGKDVELRCDPISGHTALYWYRQSLGQGLEFLIYFQGNSAPDKSGLPSDRFSAERTGGSVSTLTIQRTQQEDSAVYLCASTPSYNQPQHFGDGTRLSIL.

The chain combines TRBV2 with TRBJ1-3; TRBD1 agrees at 9 bases. This CDR3 region has 15 residues. Germline CDR1 SNHLY, CDR2 FYNNEI. V lost 7 bases and J lost 4; bases outside the gene matches: 8. The CDR3 DNA sequence: TGTGCCAGCATTCGGGACAGGGCAGACGGAAACACCATATATTTT. It yields the protein CASIRDRADGNTIYF.

The chain couples TRBV2 to TRBJ2-7, with 8 nucleotides matching TRBD2. Trimming cost V 8 bases and J 5 bases; bases outside gene matches: 2. Germline CDR1 and CDR2: SNHLY and FYNNEI. The CDR3 loop spans 11 amino acids. The DNA for the CDR3 is TGTGCCAGCTATAGCGGGGACGAGCAGTACGTC. As protein: CASYSGDEQYV.